Listed here are 27 T cell receptor beta chains from one sample, sequenced in a study. One entry per CDR3 protein results from TCRdb running MiXCR on the 5' RACE reads. This table holds about 50,000 distinct CDR3 sequences, 15% to 20% found once. Sequenced: naive CD4+ T cells sorted from blood. As for subset: naive CD4+ T cells, CD4+CD45RA+CD25-. Receptors originate from a female donor with breast cancer.

This clonotype occurred a few times. V usage is TRBV29-1 and J usage is TRBJ2-1; D is uncertain. The germline V gene has CDR1 SQVTM and CDR2 ANQGSEA. Trimming removed 2 bases from V and 0 bases from J, with 8 bases in between. The CDR3 runs 14 residues. CDR3: CSVEFWGSYNEQFF. The DNA of the CDR3 is TGCAGCGTTGAATTTTGGGGCTCCTACAATGAGCAGTTCTTC.

The rearrangement joins TRBV4-3 to TRBJ2-7; D unclear. This CDR3 comprises 11 residues. Trimming took 4 bases from V and 0 from J, leaving 1 base between them. CDR1 is LGHNA and CDR2 is YSLEER in the germline V gene. CDR3 nucleotide sequence: TGCGCCAGCAGCCCCTCCTACGAGCAGTACTTC. This sequence encodes CASSPSYEQYF.

This clonotype was detected a few times. The genes are TRBV28 and TRBJ1-2; TRBD1 is a possible D gene (6 bases). CDR3 length: 17 amino acids. CDR1 and CDR2 from the germline V gene are MDHEN and SYDVKM. V was clipped by 4 bases and J by 2 bases, with 20 bases between them. CDR3 protein: CASSSTVGGRKNYGYTF. The CDR3 DNA follows: TGTGCCAGCAGTTCCACCGTTGGGGGCAGGAAAAACTATGGCTACACCTTC.

On this clonotype itself: One end of the junction varies from germline; a read error may be responsible. The rearrangement links TRBV5-1 to TRBJ1-1, with D possibly TRBD1 on 6 matching bases. Germline assignment: CDR1 SGHRS and CDR2 YFSETQ. The CDR3 runs to 14 residues. CDR3 region: CASSLGTEATEASF. The DNA for the CDR3 is TGCGCCAGCAGCTTGGGGACAGAGGCTACTGAAGCTTCCTTT.

About this clonotype itself: A clone one base away is much larger, so this may be a read error. The chain uses TRBV20-1 and TRBJ1-1, with D possibly being TRBD1 (6 bases). The length of the CDR3 is 13 residues. Trimming removed 7 bases from V and 5 bases from J, with 17 bases in between. Germline CDR1 DFQATT, CDR2 SNEGSKA (reference sequence). This CDR3 reads CSVPSQGRTEAFF. In DNA form, the CDR3 reads TGCAGTGTCCCGTCACAGGGTCGGACTGAAGCTTTCTTT.

A remark on this clonotype: Given a much more abundant clone one base away, this may be a read error. V is TRBV29-1 and J is TRBJ1-5; TRBD1 matches at 7 bases. The CDR3 is 12 residues long. Unmatched junction bases numbered 5, after V lost 7 bases and J lost 5 bases. Germline lookup yields CDR1 SQVTM and CDR2 ANQGSEA. CDR3 bases: TGCAGCGCTAGTACAGGGGATCAGCCCCAGCATTTT. As protein: CSASTGDQPQHF.

The chain employs TRBV5-1 and TRBJ1-1; D unclear. V lost 4 bases and J 4 bases, leaving 8 bases between the germline ends. The CDR3 totals 12 residues. The germline V gene encodes CDR1 SGHRS and CDR2 YFSETQ. CDR3 sequence: CASSPGSTEAFF. CDR3 DNA: TGCGCCAGCAGCCCCGGGAGCACTGAAGCTTTCTTT.

In this sample, this clonotype turned up many times. J is TRBJ2-7 and V is TRBV4-2, with D hard to call. Germline lookup yields CDR1 LGHNA and CDR2 YNFKEQ. V gave up 1 base and J gave up 7 bases, with 8 bases separating them. The CDR3 runs to 12 residues. CDR3 residues: CASSQVFREQYF. For the CDR3, the DNA is TGTGCCAGCAGCCAAGTCTTCAGGGAGCAGTACTTC.

This clonotype was counted a few times. The rearrangement uses TRBV6-6 and TRBJ2-5; D is perhaps TRBD1 (5 bases). This CDR3 region has 14 residues. Germline loops: CDR1 MNHNY, CDR2 SVGAGI (reference sequence). Trimming removed 4 bases from V and 1 base from J, with 10 bases in between. The CDR3 loop is CASSFPTAQETQYF. As DNA, the CDR3 is TGTGCCAGCAGTTTCCCGACAGCCCAAGAGACCCAGTACTTC.

This clonotype was seen only a few times. The chain's CDR3 is CASSTFSQGANEAFF. Here the CDR3 DNA reads TGTGCCAGCAGTACCTTCTCACAGGGGGCTAATGAAGCTTTCTTT. The chain uses TRBV6-6 and TRBJ1-1; TRBD1 matches at 9 bases. This CDR3 is built from 15 residues. The germline V gene encodes CDR1 MNHNY and CDR2 SVGAGI (reference sequence). The trim removed 5 bases at V and 7 bases at J, leaving 11 bases unmatched.

A word on this clonotype: The conserved final phenylalanine or tryptophan is absent from the CDR3, which likely points to a read error. The chain employs TRBV7-8 and TRBJ1-3; no definite D call. The V end was cut by 2 bases, the J end by 4 bases, with 9 bases between. From germline, CDR1 is SGHVS and CDR2 FQNEAQ. The CDR3 is 14 amino acids. Here the CDR3 DNA reads TGTGCCAGCAGCTTACGGGGTTACGGAAACACCATATATCTT. Translation: CASSLRGYGNTIYL.

The table lists this clonotype with a count of one. The gene calls are TRBV7-2 and TRBJ2-5; D remains ambiguous. Germline V gene sequence: CDR1 SGHTA, CDR2 FQGNSA. The ends were cut back, 3 bases at V and 7 bases at J, with 18 bases in the middle. The CDR3 is made up of 15 amino acids. CDR3 amino acids: CASSFSTSPRGTQYF. The CDR3 coding sequence is TGTGCCAGCAGCTTTAGTACCTCACCTCGAGGGACCCAGTACTTC.

This clonotype was found many times. CDR3 nucleotide sequence: TGTGCCAGCGGACAGACTAACTATGGCTACACCTTC. Its translation: CASGQTNYGYTF. The chain employs TRBV12-3 or TRBV12-4 and TRBJ1-2, with D possibly being TRBD1 (6 bases). CDR3 length equals 12 residues. The V gene lost 8 bases and the J gene lost 0 bases, with 7 bases spanning the gap.

This clonotype was detected a few times. The chain's CDR3 is CASRHGQVTEAFF. CDR3 DNA: TGTGCCAGCAGGCATGGACAGGTCACTGAAGCTTTCTTT. The chain is built from TRBV6-2 or TRBV6-3 and TRBJ1-1, with TRBD1 identical over 7 bases. CDR1 is MNHEY and CDR2 is SVGEGT in the germline V gene. This CDR3 region has 13 residues. Trimming removed 6 bases from V and 4 bases from J; junction bases left unmatched: 5.

The CDR3: CSARTPPAADTQYF. CDR3 bases: TGCAGTGCTAGGACGCCACCCGCGGCCGATACGCAGTATTTT. The chain has TRBV20-1 and TRBJ2-3, with D uncertain. Germline V gene lookup returns CDR1 DFQATT and CDR2 SNEGSKA (reference sequence). Trimming shortened V by 3 bases and J by 6 bases, and 16 bases separated the two germline ends. The CDR3 sequence is 14 residues long.

This clonotype came up many times. The V and J genes are TRBV20-1 and TRBJ1-2; 11 nucleotides line up with TRBD1. The CDR3 is made up of 15 amino acids. The J segment lost 0 bases and the V segment lost 3 bases, leaving 3 bases of the junction unmatched. Germline V gene lookup returns CDR1 DFQATT and CDR2 SNEGSKA (reference sequence). CDR3 nucleotide sequence: TGCAGTGCTAGCGGGACAGGGGGAACTAACTATGGCTACACCTTC. Amino acid sequence: CSASGTGGTNYGYTF.

The rearrangement joins TRBV5-1 to TRBJ2-2; 7 bases match TRBD2. The CDR3 length is 15 residues. Germline V CDR1 and CDR2: SGHRS, YFSETQ. V shed 7 bases and J 0 bases; nucleotides not matched to a gene: 6. The CDR3 here is CASGAGVPNTGELFF. The CDR3, as DNA: TGCGCCAGCGGGGCGGGAGTCCCGAACACCGGGGAGCTGTTTTTT.

The V gene is TRBV5-1, the J gene TRBJ2-5; no clear D gene. Germline V CDR1 and CDR2: SGHRS, YFSETQ. The CDR3 is 13 amino acids. Trimming shortened V by 2 bases and J by 0 bases, and 5 bases separated the two germline ends. The CDR3 sequence is CASSLTHQETQYF. The CDR3 DNA follows: TGCGCCAGCAGCTTAACACACCAAGAGACCCAGTACTTC.

The sample holds a few counts of this clonotype. The chain uses TRBV11-2 and TRBJ2-2; TRBD2 agrees at 7 bases. Trimming removed 2 bases from V and 3 bases from J; junction bases left unmatched: 3. The CDR3 runs to 15 residues. Per germline, CDR1 SGHAT and CDR2 FQNNGV. The CDR3 sequence: CASSLLGGYTGELFF. The CDR3 DNA reads TGTGCCAGCAGCTTATTGGGGGGGTACACCGGGGAGCTGTTTTTT.

This sequence joins TRBV5-1 and TRBJ1-1; TRBD1 aligns across 7 bases. With V trimmed by 3 bases and J by 4 bases, 9 bases remained unmatched. The CDR3 consists of 15 residues. Germline CDR1 reads SGHRS; CDR2 reads YFSETQ. CDR3 sequence: CASSSKGAERTEAFF. As DNA, the CDR3 is TGCGCCAGCAGCTCAAAGGGGGCTGAACGCACTGAAGCTTTCTTT.

The chain carries TRBV7-2 and TRBJ2-2, with 15 nucleotides matching TRBD2. This CDR3 is 17 amino acids long. Germline V gene sequence: CDR1 SGHTA, CDR2 FQGNSA. V shed 8 bases, J shed 4 bases, and the junction held 8 bases outside the gene matches. The CDR3 here is CASYLPGLAGGTGELFF. The CDR3, as DNA: TGTGCCAGCTACTTACCGGGACTAGCGGGAGGCACCGGGGAGCTGTTTTTT.

The J gene is TRBJ2-1, the V gene TRBV5-1; D call uncertain. V was clipped by 7 bases and J by 6 bases, with 20 bases between them. The CDR3 has 15 residues. The germline gives CDR1 SGHRS, CDR2 YFSETQ. The DNA for the CDR3 is TGCGCCAGCGCCCCACGAGATAGTGGATTCAATGAGCAGTTCTTC. Translated: CASAPRDSGFNEQFF.

This clonotype has a count of ten or more. The J gene is TRBJ2-1, the V gene TRBV20-1; D is uncertain. Germline lookup yields CDR1 DFQATT and CDR2 SNEGSKA (reference sequence). This CDR3 comprises 14 residues. Between the trimmed V and J ends, which lost 5 bases and 5 bases, there was a span of 16 bases. The CDR3 sequence: CSAPRRQADNEQFF. CDR3 bases: TGCAGTGCTCCTAGACGACAAGCCGACAATGAGCAGTTCTTC.

This clonotype was seen only once. V and J are TRBV7-2 and TRBJ1-1; the D is unclear. CDR3 length equals 11 residues. Germline CDR1 is SGHTA and CDR2 is FQGNSA. Trimming shortened V by 3 bases and J by 3 bases, and 2 bases separated the two germline ends. The CDR3 protein is CTSSLDTEAFF. The CDR3 DNA reads TGTACCAGCAGCTTGGACACTGAAGCTTTCTTT.

This clonotype was seen only a few times. The chain combines TRBV20-1 with TRBJ1-6; perhaps TRBD1 as D (6 bases). CDR3 length: 13 amino acids. CDR1 and CDR2 from the germline V gene are DFQATT and SNEGSKA (reference sequence). V lost 1 base and J lost 10, with 11 bases in between. The CDR3 DNA reads TGCAGTGCTAGAGGGACAGTAGGATCACCCCTCCACTTT. Residues: CSARGTVGSPLHF.

In regard to this clonotype: A read error may be the cause here, since a much bigger clone is one base away. The chain has TRBV20-1 and TRBJ2-1; 8 positions match TRBD2. This CDR3 has 15 residues. Germline V gene data show CDR1 as DFQATT and CDR2 as SNEGSKA (reference sequence). The CDR3 region has the DNA TGCAGTGCTAGCGGGAGGGCCGGGTATTACAATGAGCAGTGCTTC. It is translated as CSASGRAGYYNEQCF.

Concerning this clonotype: Given a much more abundant clone one base away, this may be a read error. In this CDR3 the conserved last residue, phenylalanine or tryptophan, is missing, so a read error is likely. V usage is TRBV5-1 and J usage is TRBJ1-6, with D uncertain. Germline V gene data show CDR1 as SGHRS and CDR2 as YFSETQ. The V end lost 0 bases, the J end lost 8 bases, and 6 bases lay between the germline ends. The CDR3 spans 13 residues. CDR3 DNA: TGCGCCAGCAGCTTGGAAAACTATTCACCCCTCCACCTT. This gives the protein CASSLENYSPLHL.